Listed below are T cell receptor beta chains from one sample, sequenced in a study of CD8+ T cells in alopecia areata. Produced via immunoSEQ multiplex PCR; TCRdb's table is partial and in-frame only. The sample has roughly 98,000 clones, 50% to 75% seen once. The sequences come from CD8+ T cells sorted from blood, collected at week 4, from a patient treated with tofacitinib. Receptor source: a human donor with alopecia areata. CDR3s include the opening cysteine and the closing phenylalanine or tryptophan.

CDR3aa: CASSEAWASTDTQYF
v_gene: TRBV9
j_gene: TRBJ2-3

CDR3aa: CASSYDMIGEQYF
v_gene: TRBV4-1
j_gene: TRBJ2-7

CDR3aa: CASSQTVYSNQPQHF
v_gene: TRBV6-6
j_gene: TRBJ1-5

CDR3aa: CASSERTDDIIQETQYF
v_gene: TRBV27
j_gene: TRBJ2-5

CDR3aa: CASSLATEWSKFF
v_gene: TRBV5-1
j_gene: TRBJ2-1

CDR3aa: CASSAGLAEKNSYNEQFF
v_gene: TRBV13
j_gene: TRBJ2-1

CDR3aa: CASSFFGSYEQYF
v_gene: TRBV27
j_gene: TRBJ2-7

CDR3aa: CASSLDGGAYEQYF
v_gene: TRBV7-3
j_gene: TRBJ2-7

CDR3aa: CSVEGLAGEKTQYF
v_gene: TRBV29-1
j_gene: TRBJ2-5

CDR3aa: CASGSRSTEAFF
v_gene: TRBV2
j_gene: TRBJ1-1

CDR3aa: CASSSARGDTQYF
v_gene: TRBV4-3
j_gene: TRBJ2-3

CDR3aa: CSTQGGGIETQYF
v_gene: TRBV29-1
j_gene: TRBJ2-5

CDR3aa: CASSSTGTNEQYF
v_gene: TRBV27
j_gene: TRBJ2-7

CDR3aa: CASSPVLREKLFF
v_gene: TRBV27
j_gene: TRBJ1-4

CDR3aa: CASSGTSGRGSTDTQYF
v_gene: TRBV4-1
j_gene: TRBJ2-3

CDR3aa: CASSYSAGGKNIQYF
v_gene: TRBV6-5
j_gene: TRBJ2-4

CDR3aa: CASSEEPASEQFF
v_gene: TRBV2
j_gene: TRBJ2-1

CDR3aa: CASSQLGEQYF
v_gene: TRBV27
j_gene: TRBJ2-7

CDR3aa: CASNTLAGPAYNEQFF
v_gene: TRBV19
j_gene: TRBJ2-1

CDR3aa: CASSQALAGNDNEQFF
v_gene: TRBV4-1
j_gene: TRBJ2-1

CDR3aa: CASQMIDSGNSGTQYF
v_gene: TRBV28
j_gene: TRBJ2-5

CDR3aa: CASSLAGQGLRYF
v_gene: TRBV5-6
j_gene: TRBJ2-4

CDR3aa: CASSAPGTSGADTQYF
v_gene: TRBV13
j_gene: TRBJ2-3

CDR3aa: CASNHRTVANTEAFF
v_gene: TRBV5-1
j_gene: TRBJ1-1

CDR3aa: CASSEAGVGNIQYF
v_gene: TRBV25-1
j_gene: TRBJ2-4

CDR3aa: CASSLRAAFPTDTQYF
v_gene: TRBV9
j_gene: TRBJ2-3

CDR3aa: CSVRLQGPIYGYTF
v_gene: TRBV29-1
j_gene: TRBJ1-2

CDR3aa: CASSKYGNTIYF
v_gene: TRBV7-9
j_gene: TRBJ1-3

CDR3aa: CAISDFIGQGYSNTEAFF
v_gene: TRBV10-3
j_gene: TRBJ1-1